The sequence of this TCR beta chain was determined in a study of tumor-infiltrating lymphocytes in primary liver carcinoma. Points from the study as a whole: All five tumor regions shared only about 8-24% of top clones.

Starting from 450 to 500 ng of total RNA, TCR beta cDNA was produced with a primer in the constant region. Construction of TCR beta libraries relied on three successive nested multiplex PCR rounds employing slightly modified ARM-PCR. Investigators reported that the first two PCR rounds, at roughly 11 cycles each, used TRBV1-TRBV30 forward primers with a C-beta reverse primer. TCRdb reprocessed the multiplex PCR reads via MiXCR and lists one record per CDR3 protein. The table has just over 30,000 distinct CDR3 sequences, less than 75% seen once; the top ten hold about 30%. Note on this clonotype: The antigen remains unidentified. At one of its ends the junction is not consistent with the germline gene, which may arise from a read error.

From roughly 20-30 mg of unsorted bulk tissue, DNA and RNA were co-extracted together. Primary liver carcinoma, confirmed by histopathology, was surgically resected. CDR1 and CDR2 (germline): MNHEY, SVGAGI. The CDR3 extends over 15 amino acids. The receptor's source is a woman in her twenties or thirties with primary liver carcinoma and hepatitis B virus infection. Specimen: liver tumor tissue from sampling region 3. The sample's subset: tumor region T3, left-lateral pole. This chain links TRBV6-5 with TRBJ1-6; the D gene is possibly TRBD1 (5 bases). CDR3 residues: CAGRERSTPPSPLHF. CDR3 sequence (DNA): TGTGCCGGCAGGGAAAGGAGTACCCCCCCTTCACCCCTCCACTTT.